In this sample, the clone carrying this T cell receptor (beta chain) turned up once. The data were taken from a study of blood T cell repertoires in COVID-19. Germline CDR1 reads SGHNT; CDR2 reads YYREEE (reference sequence). The V end lost 0 bases, the J end lost 5 bases, and 11 bases lay between the germline ends. This CDR3 is 14 amino acids long. TCRdb keeps only in-frame clones here, not all; method: immunoSEQ multiplex PCR. The sample yields 110,000 or so clones, over 65% seen once. The chain carries TRBV5-4 and TRBJ2-5; D is ambiguous. The source is a man aged 65 to 85 with acute or convalescent COVID-19. Source material: peripheral blood. The CDR3 is CASSLAPTTETQYF. DNA for the CDR3: TGTGCCAGCAGCTTGGCCCCGACAACGGAGACCCAGTACTTC.